This is a list of T cell receptor beta chains from one sample in a study of CD8 T cells in Susac syndrome. TCRdb used MiXCR to reprocess the immunoSEQ multiplex PCR reads, holding one entry per CDR3 protein. Here the sample spans around 300,000 distinct CDR3 sequences, 92% being singletons. The sample was CD4+ T cells from PBMCs. These receptor sequences come from a human donor with multiple sclerosis. CDR3s include the opening cysteine and the closing phenylalanine or tryptophan. Clone size is not always given. Where it is, it says once, few, many or a class for expanded clones.

J,V,size,CDR3
TRBJ2-1,TRBV5-1,-,CASSQTMLSYNEQFF
TRBJ1-2,TRBV5-5,-,CASSLAHRAHGYTF
TRBJ2-7,TRBV6-5,-,CASSTPARGVYEQYF
TRBJ1-4,TRBV19,-,CASRRGSTNEKLFF
TRBJ1-5,TRBV27,-,CASSRGTQGSYQPQHF
TRBJ2-1,TRBV28,-,CASSLSSGPYNEQFF
TRBJ2-6,TRBV28,-,CASSSQVTAGANVLTF
TRBJ2-5,TRBV20-1,-,CSASPIRPRGGGEETQYF
TRBJ2-3,TRBV12-3/TRBV12-4,-,CASSLMGYTQYF
TRBJ2-3,TRBV5-1,-,CASSPDWRLPSTDTQYF
TRBJ2-1,TRBV20-1,-,CSAWGLAGLRFF
TRBJ2-3,TRBV29-1,-,CSVDPGGTDTQYF
TRBJ2-5,TRBV12-3/TRBV12-4,-,CASSFRRQETQYF
TRBJ1-2,TRBV12-3/TRBV12-4,-,CASSLLSRVTAGGYTF
TRBJ2-6,TRBV20-1,-,CSARDPTSGANVLTF
TRBJ2-2,TRBV20-1,-,CSAPVGGNAGELFF
TRBJ2-1,TRBV7-9,few,CARIPGAGNEQFF
TRBJ2-7,TRBV3-1,-,CASTWASGGYEQYF
TRBJ2-3,TRBV28,-,CASSLTASGRPRDTQYF
TRBJ1-2,TRBV4-3,-,CASSQVYQASRGYTF
TRBJ2-1,TRBV6-6,-,CASSYEGSHKGEQFF
TRBJ1-5,TRBV7-9,-,CASSLELGADRSNQPQHF
TRBJ1-2,TRBV9,-,CASSVGTESNYGYTF
TRBJ1-1,TRBV11-2,-,CASSLYREESAFF
TRBJ2-2,TRBV28,-,CASSPEQGVLSWDTGELFF
TRBJ2-5,TRBV29-1,-,CSARGTSSQTQYF
TRBJ1-5,TRBV20-1,-,CSAGDRSSPQHF
TRBJ2-1,TRBV6-5,-,CASSYRREYNEQFF
TRBJ1-2,TRBV7-2,-,CASSLGRVGGGYTF
TRBJ2-7,TRBV7-9,-,CASSLPQGQAPEQYF
TRBJ1-1,TRBV20-1,-,CSARDRGWAEAFF
TRBJ2-2,TRBV7-3,-,CASSQNRADGSGELFF
TRBJ2-7,TRBV28,-,CASSKGLAGRSEQYF
TRBJ2-3,TRBV5-1,-,CASSPGRRTTDTQYF
TRBJ2-6,TRBV7-9,-,CASGLGSGANVLTF
TRBJ1-2,TRBV20-1,-,CSARQGINYGYTF
TRBJ2-1,TRBV12-5,-,CASGFKTVLSSYNEQFF
TRBJ2-5,TRBV7-8,-,CASSLEVAGFQETQYF
TRBJ2-2,TRBV11-1,-,CASSSWGTRADTGELFF
TRBJ1-2,TRBV27,-,CASSPTPGQGYGYTF